A selection of T cell receptor beta chains follows, all from one sample in a study of a mutant IDH1 vaccine in newly diagnosed glioma. Clones were sequenced by immunoSEQ multiplex PCR, and TCRdb holds only the in-frame ones, with some missing. Counted here are around 49,000 clones, roughly 78% occurring once; the ten biggest clones make up roughly 5%. Antigens for these TCRs are unknown. The sequencing used PBMCs, collected from a glioma patient whose treatment included an IDH1 peptide vaccine. These receptors were collected from a man aged 45-60 years with glioma. Both conserved end residues are part of each CDR3. A D gene is named only where the DNA matches it firmly. Size is stated for part of the rows, as once, few or many counts, or as a class when the clone is expanded.

-	TRBV5-1	-	TRBJ2-7	TGCGCCAGCAGCTTGGACCCCGGGACCAGACGGCAGCAGTACTTC	CASSLDPGTRRQQYF
-	TRBV7-9	-	TRBJ2-7	TGTGCCAGCAGCTTACCAGAGAGCTCCTACGAGCAGTACTTC	CASSLPESSYEQYF
-	TRBV7-9	-	TRBJ2-4	TGTGCCAGCAGCTTAGAGGGCTACATTCAGTACTTC	CASSLEGYIQYF
-	TRBV19	-	TRBJ1-1	TGTGCCAGTGGGGGAGGGGACTCTGAAGCTTTCTTT	CASGGGDSEAFF
TRBD1	TRBV28	-	TRBJ1-4	TGTGCCAGCCTGACAGGGGGGAATAATGAAAAACTGTTTTTT	CASLTGGNNEKLFF
-	TRBV19	-	TRBJ2-1	TGTGCCAGTAGTCCCTCTTTTCGGAGGCCCTACAATGAGCAGTTCTTC	CASSPSFRRPYNEQFF
-	TRBV7-2	-	TRBJ1-5	TGTGCCAGCAGCTCTCTGGGGTTTGGCAATCAGCCCCAGCATTTT	CASSSLGFGNQPQHF
TRBD1	TRBV10-3	once	TRBJ1-1	TGTGCCATCAGTGAGCCCAGGACAGGGAAGACTGAAGCTTTCTTT	CAISEPRTGKTEAFF
-	TRBV4-1	-	TRBJ2-7	TGCGCCACCAGCCCGGCCGGGGGACGGGGCGGAAGGGTTCACGAGCAGTACTTC	CATSPAGGRGGRVHEQYF
-	TRBV2	-	TRBJ1-3	TGTGCCAGCAGTGCCACAGGGTCTTCCGGAAACACCATATATTTT	CASSATGSSGNTIYF
-	TRBV9	-	TRBJ1-6	TGTGCCAGCAGCGAAATCAATTCACCCCTCCACTTT	CASSEINSPLHF
TRBD2	TRBV2	-	TRBJ2-2	TGTGCCAGTGGACTAGCGGGGGCCTCGAACACCGGGGAGCTGTTTTTT	CASGLAGASNTGELFF
TRBD1	TRBV19	-	TRBJ2-7	TGTGCCAGTAGTAACCCGACAGGGCTACTCCAAGAGCAGTACTTC	CASSNPTGLLQEQYF
-	TRBV21-1	-	TRBJ1-5	TGTGCCAGCAGCTATCACGTAGCTACACATCATCAGCCCCAGCATTTT	CASSYHVATHHQPQHF
-	TRBV6-5	-	TRBJ2-7	TGTGCCAGCAGTCGGACTTCCTACGAGCAGTACTTC	CASSRTSYEQYF
-	TRBV10-3	-	TRBJ2-1	TGTGCCATCAGTGAGTCCCTGGACACCTACAATGAGCAGTTCTTC	CAISESLDTYNEQFF
-	TRBV21-1	-	TRBJ2-3	TGTGCCAGCAGCGCCCGGGACAGACTCACAGATACGCAGTATTTT	CASSARDRLTDTQYF
TRBD1	TRBV6-1	-	TRBJ2-4	TGTGCCAGCAGCGACAGGGGTATAGCCAAAAACATTCAGTACTTC	CASSDRGIAKNIQYF
TRBD1	TRBV6-5	-	TRBJ1-2	TGTGCCAGCAGTTACGCCGGGACAGGGGTAGGCTACACCTTC	CASSYAGTGVGYTF
-	TRBV5-1	-	TRBJ2-7	TGCGCCAGCAGCTTTCCAAAAGAGAGCTCCTACGAGCAGTACTTC	CASSFPKESSYEQYF
TRBD1	TRBV5-4	-	TRBJ1-2	TGTGCCAGCAGCTTGGGACAGGGGGCTGCTAACTATGGCTACACCTTC	CASSLGQGAANYGYTF
-	TRBV6-1	-	TRBJ1-5	TGTGCCAGCAGTGAAGGGAGGGCCCAGCCCCAGCATTTT	CASSEGRAQPQHF
-	TRBV10-3	-	TRBJ1-2	TGTGCCATCAACCGGGCAGGGCTCGATAACTATGGCTACACCTTC	CAINRAGLDNYGYTF
-	TRBV4-1	-	TRBJ1-4	TGCGCCAGCAGCCAAGCTCCATACCTGAATGAAAAACTGTTTTTT	CASSQAPYLNEKLFF
TRBD1	TRBV30	-	TRBJ2-4	TGTGCCTGGAGGGGGGACAGCGACCAAAACATTCAGTACTTC	CAWRGDSDQNIQYF
-	TRBV7-2	-	TRBJ2-5	TGTGCCAGCAGCTTAGCGTTTCAACCCCAAGAGACCCAGTACTTC	CASSLAFQPQETQYF
-	TRBV30	-	TRBJ1-4	TGTGCCTGGAGTGGGGGTCGACTGTTTTTT	CAWSGGRLFF